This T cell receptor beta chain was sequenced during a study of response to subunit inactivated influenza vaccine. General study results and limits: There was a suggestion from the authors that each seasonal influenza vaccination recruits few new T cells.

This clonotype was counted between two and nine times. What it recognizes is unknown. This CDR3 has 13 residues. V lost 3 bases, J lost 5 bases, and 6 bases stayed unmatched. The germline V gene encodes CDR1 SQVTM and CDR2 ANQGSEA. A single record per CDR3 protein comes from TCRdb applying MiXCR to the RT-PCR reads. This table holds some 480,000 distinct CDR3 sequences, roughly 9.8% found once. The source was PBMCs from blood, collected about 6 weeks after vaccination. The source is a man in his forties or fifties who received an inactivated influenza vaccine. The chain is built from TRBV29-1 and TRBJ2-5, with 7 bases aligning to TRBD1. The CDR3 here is CSVERGRWETQYF. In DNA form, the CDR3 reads TGCAGCGTTGAGAGGGGGCGTTGGGAGACCCAGTACTTC.